This T cell receptor (beta chain) derives from a study of early stage breast cancer tumors. Blood replicates held 0.5 ug DNA, tumor or normal breast about 1.5 ug, two each. Libraries were prepared by immunoSEQ multiplex PCR; TCRdb keeps only in-frame clonotypes and omits some of them. The sample shows some 72,000 clones, roughly 80% of them seen only once. With 1 base removed from V and 1 base from J, the gap between germline ends came to 10 bases. Germline-derived CDR1 and CDR2 are GTSNPN and SVGIG (reference sequence). This CDR3 spans 15 amino acids. The source material was blood. This sequence was found in a person in their sixties with breast cancer. The chain links TRBV30 to TRBJ2-2; D is unresolved. As DNA, the CDR3 is TGTGCCTGGAGTGCGCTAGTCGGGAACACCGGGGAGCTGTTTTTT. Its protein product is CAWSALVGNTGELFF.